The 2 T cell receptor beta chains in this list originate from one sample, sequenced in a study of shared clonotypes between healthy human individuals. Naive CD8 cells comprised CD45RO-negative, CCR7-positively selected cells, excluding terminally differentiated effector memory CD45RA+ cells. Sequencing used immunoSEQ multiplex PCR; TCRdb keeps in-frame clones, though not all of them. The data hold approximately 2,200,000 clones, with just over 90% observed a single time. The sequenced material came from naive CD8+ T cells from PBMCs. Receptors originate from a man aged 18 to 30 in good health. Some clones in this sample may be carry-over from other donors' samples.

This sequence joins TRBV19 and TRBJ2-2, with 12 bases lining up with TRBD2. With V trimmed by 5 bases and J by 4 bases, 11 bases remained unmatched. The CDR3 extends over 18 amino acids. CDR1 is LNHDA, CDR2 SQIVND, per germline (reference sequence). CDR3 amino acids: CASSPRLAGVSGTGELFF. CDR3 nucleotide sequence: TGTGCCAGTAGTCCGAGACTAGCGGGAGTATCGGGCACCGGGGAGCTGTTTTTT.

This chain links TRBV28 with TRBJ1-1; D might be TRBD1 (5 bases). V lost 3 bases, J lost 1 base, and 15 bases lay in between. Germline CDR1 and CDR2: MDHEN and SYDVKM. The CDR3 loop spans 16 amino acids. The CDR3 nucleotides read TGTGCCAGCAGTTTTGGACACACCCGAACGAACACTGAAGCTTTCTTT. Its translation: CASSFGHTRTNTEAFF.